These 11 T cell receptor beta chains came from one sample sequenced in a study of CD8+CD57+ T cells in acquired aplastic anemia. CDR3 and TCR beta VDJ profiling relied on genomic DNA as the template. One entry per CDR3 protein, called by TCRdb with MiXCR from the reads. The sample contains approximately 300,000 distinct CDR3 sequences, 45% to 65% of which appear only once. For sequencing, patients were chosen who had shown expansion of CD8+CD57+ cells by flow cytometry. Input material: sorted CD4+, CD8+, or CD8+CD57+ T cells (not recorded which) from PBMCs. The source of these receptors is a human donor with aplastic anemia.

This clonotype was seen more than once but under ten times. This rearrangement joins TRBV19 to TRBJ2-1; D ambiguous. This CDR3 region has 13 residues. The germline V gene encodes CDR1 LNHDA and CDR2 SQIVND (reference sequence). Trimming shortened V by 5 bases and J by 3 bases, and 8 bases separated the two germline ends. The CDR3 protein is CASSVTYYNEQFF. DNA of the CDR3: TGTGCCAGTAGTGTGACATACTACAATGAGCAGTTCTTC. The full variable domain, in which reference TRBV19 and TRBJ2-1 provide the parts outside the CDR3, is DGGITQSPKYLFRKEGQNVTLSCEQNLNHDAMYWYRQDPGQGLRLIYYSQIVNDFQKGDIAEGYSVSREKKESFPLTVTSAQKNPTAFYLCASSVTYYNEQFFGPGTRLTVL.

The chain couples TRBV19 to TRBJ1-1; 8 bases align to TRBD1. Germline CDR1 and CDR2: LNHDA and SQIVND (reference sequence). V trimming: 6 bases; J trimming: 8 bases; junction bases outside the gene matches: 14. The CDR3 sequence is 15 residues long. CDR3 nucleotides: TGTGCCAGTAGCCCGACAGGGGCCAAATCCGAAGAAGCTTTCTTT. It codes for CASSPTGAKSEEAFF.

The table lists this clonotype with a few counts. The genes are TRBV9 and TRBJ2-7; perhaps TRBD2 as D (5 bases). The CDR3 totals 12 residues. The germline gives CDR1 SGDLS, CDR2 YYNGEE. The germline V and J ends were trimmed by 6 bases and 5 bases, with 12 bases remaining between them. CDR3 DNA: TGTGCCAGCACCGTCCGGGGAAACGAGCAGTACGTC. As protein: CASTVRGNEQYV.

The chain joins TRBV2 to TRBJ2-3; 8 bases map to TRBD2. Trimming took 8 bases from V and 3 from J; bases not matched to a gene: 4. This CDR3 is built from 13 residues. From germline, CDR1 is SNHLY and CDR2 FYNNEI. CDR3 residues: CASHPGGTDTQYF. CDR3 coding DNA: TGTGCCAGCCATCCGGGGGGGACAGATACGCAGTATTTT. The variable domain in full, completed from reference TRBV2 and TRBJ2-3, reads EPEVTQTPSHQVTQMGQEVILRCVPISNHLYFYWYRQILGQKVEFLVSFYNNEISEKSEIFDDQFSVERPDGSNFTLKIRSTKLEDSAMYFCASHPGGTDTQYFGPGTRLTVL.

The rearrangement joins TRBV24-1 to TRBJ2-1; the D gene is possibly TRBD2 (5 bases). Germline CDR1 and CDR2: KGHDR and SFDVKD. CDR3 length equals 14 residues. The V end was cut by 11 bases, the J end by 7 bases, with 20 bases between. CDR3 in DNA: TGTGCCAGCTCACCAAAACGGGGTGGGAATGAGCAGTTCTTC. Amino acids: CASSPKRGGNEQFF.

The chain couples TRBV7-9 to TRBJ1-5, with D possibly being TRBD1 (6 bases). The CDR3 has 17 residues. The germline CDR1 and CDR2 sequences are SEHNR and FQNEAQ (reference sequence). V dropped 5 bases and J dropped 6 bases, with 23 bases sitting between them. The CDR3 reads CASSGPVWGARGQPQHF. The CDR3 nucleotides are TGTGCCAGCAGCGGCCCGGTATGGGGGGCGCGTGGTCAGCCCCAGCATTTT. Full variable domain (outside the CDR3, taken from reference TRBV7-9 and TRBJ1-5): DTGVSQNPRHKITKRGQNVTFRCDPISEHNRLYWYRQTLGQGPEFLTYFQNEAQLEKSRLLSDRFSAERPKGSFSTLEIQRTEQGDSAMYLCASSGPVWGARGQPQHFGDGTRLSIL.

The chain carries TRBV12-5 and TRBJ1-5; 9 bases match TRBD1. The germline V gene has CDR1 LGHNT and CDR2 FRNRAP. J gave up 7 bases and V 3 bases, and 10 bases lay outside the gene matches. The CDR3 runs 16 residues. CDR3 in DNA: TGTGCTAGTGGTTTCCCTCAGGGGACAGGGCTCCAGCCCCAGCATTTT. It yields the protein CASGFPQGTGLQPQHF. The variable domain in full, completed from reference TRBV12-5 and TRBJ1-5, reads DARVTQTPRHKVTEMGQEVTMRCQPILGHNTVFWYRQTMMQGLELLAYFRNRAPLDDSGMPKDRFSAEMPDATLATLKIQPSEPRDSAVYFCASGFPQGTGLQPQHFGDGTRLSIL.

The chain links TRBV20-1 to TRBJ2-7; no firm D call. Germline CDR1 is DFQATT and CDR2 is SNEGSKA (reference sequence). This CDR3 comprises 15 residues. Trimming took 6 bases from V and 3 from J, leaving 21 bases between them. CDR3 amino acids: CSASSQGASLYEQYF. Here the CDR3 DNA reads TGCAGTGCCAGCAGCCAAGGAGCTAGTCTCTACGAGCAGTACTTC.

The V and J genes are TRBV12-3 or TRBV12-4 and TRBJ2-5; 7 nucleotides align to TRBD1. V lost 1 base and J lost 5; bases outside the gene matches: 4. The CDR3 has 14 amino acids. The CDR3 bases are TGTGCCAGCAGTTTAGTGCTACAGGGGGAGACCCAGTACTTC. Its translation is CASSLVLQGETQYF.

This sequence joins TRBV24-1 and TRBJ2-1; a possible D gene is TRBD1 (5 bases). The CDR3 loop spans 17 amino acids. Germline CDR1 and CDR2: KGHDR and SFDVKD. Trimming left V 3 bases short and J 0 bases short, with 14 bases between. CDR3 residues: CATSDPWGGSSYNEQFF. CDR3 sequence (DNA): TGTGCCACCAGTGATCCCTGGGGCGGCAGCTCCTACAATGAGCAGTTCTTC.

This clonotype was seen many times. The chain recombines TRBV18 with TRBJ1-5; tentatively, D is TRBD1 (5 bases). The CDR3 totals 16 residues. Germline V gives CDR1 KGHSH, CDR2 LQKENI. Trimming removed 2 bases from V and 3 bases from J, with 14 bases in between. CDR3 DNA: TGTGCCAGCTCACCAGGACTGGGGGTTAACAATCAGCCCCAGCATTTT. This gives the protein CASSPGLGVNNQPQHF.